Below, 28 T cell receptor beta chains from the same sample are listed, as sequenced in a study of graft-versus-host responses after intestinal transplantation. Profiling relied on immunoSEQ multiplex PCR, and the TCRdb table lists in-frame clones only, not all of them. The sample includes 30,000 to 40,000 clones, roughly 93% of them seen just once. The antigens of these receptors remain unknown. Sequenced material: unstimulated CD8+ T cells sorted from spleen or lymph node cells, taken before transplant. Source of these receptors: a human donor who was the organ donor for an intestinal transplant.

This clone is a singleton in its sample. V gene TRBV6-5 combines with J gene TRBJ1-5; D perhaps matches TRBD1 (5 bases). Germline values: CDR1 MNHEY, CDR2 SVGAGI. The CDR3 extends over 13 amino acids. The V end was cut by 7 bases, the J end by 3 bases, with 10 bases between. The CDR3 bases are TGTGCCAGCACCCCGGGACTCAATCAGCCCCAGCATTTT. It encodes CASTPGLNQPQHF.

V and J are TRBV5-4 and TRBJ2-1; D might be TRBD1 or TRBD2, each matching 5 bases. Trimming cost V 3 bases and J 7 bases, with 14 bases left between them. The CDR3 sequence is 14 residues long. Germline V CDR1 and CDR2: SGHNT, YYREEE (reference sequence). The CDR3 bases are TGTGCCAGCAGCTACCGGGACCCAAGGAATGAGCAGTTCTTC. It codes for CASSYRDPRNEQFF.

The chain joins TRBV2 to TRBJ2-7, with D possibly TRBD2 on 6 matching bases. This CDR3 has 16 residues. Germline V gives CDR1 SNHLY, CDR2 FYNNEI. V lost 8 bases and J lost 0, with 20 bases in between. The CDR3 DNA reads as TGTGCCAGCGATAAAGGTACTTGGGGACTCTCCTACGAGCAGTACTTC. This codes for CASDKGTWGLSYEQYF.

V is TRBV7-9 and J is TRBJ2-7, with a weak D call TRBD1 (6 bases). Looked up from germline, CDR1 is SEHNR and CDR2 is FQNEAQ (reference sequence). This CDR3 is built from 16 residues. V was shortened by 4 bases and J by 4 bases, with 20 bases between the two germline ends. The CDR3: CASSYPPQGSKYEQYF. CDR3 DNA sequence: TGTGCCAGCAGCTACCCTCCACAGGGTTCAAAGTACGAGCAGTACTTC.

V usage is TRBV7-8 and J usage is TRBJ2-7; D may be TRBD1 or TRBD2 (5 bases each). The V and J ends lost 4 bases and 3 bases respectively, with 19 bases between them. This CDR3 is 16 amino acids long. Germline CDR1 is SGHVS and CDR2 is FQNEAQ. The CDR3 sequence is CASSSKPGPPLYEQYF. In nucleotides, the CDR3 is TGTGCCAGCAGCTCAAAGCCGGGACCCCCTCTCTACGAGCAGTACTTC. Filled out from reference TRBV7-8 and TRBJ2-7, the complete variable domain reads GAGVSQSPRYKVAKRGQDVALRCDPISGHVSLFWYQQALGQGPEFLTYFQNEAQLDKSGLPSDRFFAERPEGSVSTLKIQRTQQEDSAVYLCASSSKPGPPLYEQYFGPGTRLTVT.

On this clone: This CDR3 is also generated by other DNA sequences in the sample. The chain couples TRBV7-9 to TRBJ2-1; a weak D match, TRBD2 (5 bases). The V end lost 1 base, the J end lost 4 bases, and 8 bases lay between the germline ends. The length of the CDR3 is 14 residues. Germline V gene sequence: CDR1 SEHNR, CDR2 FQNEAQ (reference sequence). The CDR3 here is CASSLGGGYNEQFF. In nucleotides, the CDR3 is TGTGCCAGCAGCTTAGGTGGCGGGTACAATGAGCAGTTCTTC.

Written as DNA, the CDR3 is TGTGCCACCAGCAGATCCTCTACAGGGGGTGGGACCCAGTACTTC. Its protein product is CATSRSSTGGGTQYF. This rearrangement joins TRBV15 to TRBJ2-5; 8 bases are a match to TRBD1. The CDR3 runs 15 residues. The germline V gene has CDR1 LNHNV and CDR2 YYDKDF (reference sequence). J lost 7 bases, V lost 2 bases, and 9 bases had no gene match.

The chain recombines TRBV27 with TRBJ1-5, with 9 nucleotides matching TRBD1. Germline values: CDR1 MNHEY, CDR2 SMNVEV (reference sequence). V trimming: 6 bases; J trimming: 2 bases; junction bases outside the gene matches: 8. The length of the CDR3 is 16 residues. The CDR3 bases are TGTGCCAGCAGCACAACAGGGGGCGCGGGCAATCAGCCCCAGCATTTT. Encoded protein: CASSTTGGAGNQPQHF.

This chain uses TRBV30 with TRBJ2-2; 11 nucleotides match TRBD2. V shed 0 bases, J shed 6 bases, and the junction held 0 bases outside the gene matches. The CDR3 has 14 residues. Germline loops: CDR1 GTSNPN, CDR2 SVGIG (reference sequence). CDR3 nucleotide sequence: TGTGCCTGGAGTGTACTAGCGGGAGCCGGGGAGCTGTTTTTT. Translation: CAWSVLAGAGELFF.

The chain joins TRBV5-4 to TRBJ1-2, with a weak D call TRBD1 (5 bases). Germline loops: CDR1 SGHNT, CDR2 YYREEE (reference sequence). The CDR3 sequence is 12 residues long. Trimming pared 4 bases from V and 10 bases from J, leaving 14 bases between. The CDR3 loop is CASSPGGGFYTF. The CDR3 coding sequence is TGTGCCAGCAGCCCAGGTGGGGGGTTCTACACCTTC.

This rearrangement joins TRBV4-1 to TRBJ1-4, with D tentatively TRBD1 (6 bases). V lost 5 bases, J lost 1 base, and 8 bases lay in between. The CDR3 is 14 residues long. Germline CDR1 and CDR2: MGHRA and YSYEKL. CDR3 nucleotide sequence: TGCGCCAGCAGCACGACAGGAACTAATGAAAAACTGTTTTTT. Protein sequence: CASSTTGTNEKLFF.

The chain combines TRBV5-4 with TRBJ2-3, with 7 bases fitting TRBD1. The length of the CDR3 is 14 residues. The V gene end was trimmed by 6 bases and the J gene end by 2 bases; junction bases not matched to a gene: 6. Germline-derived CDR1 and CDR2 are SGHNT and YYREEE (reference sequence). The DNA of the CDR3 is TGTGCCAGCACCGGGGACAGCCCCACAGATACGCAGTATTTT. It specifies CASTGDSPTDTQYF.

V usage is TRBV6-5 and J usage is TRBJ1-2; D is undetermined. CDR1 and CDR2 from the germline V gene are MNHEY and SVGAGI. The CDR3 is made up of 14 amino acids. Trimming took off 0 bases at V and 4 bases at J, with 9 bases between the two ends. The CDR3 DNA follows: TGTGCCAGCAGTTACTCGAGAACGGGCTATGGCTACACCTTC. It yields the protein CASSYSRTGYGYTF.

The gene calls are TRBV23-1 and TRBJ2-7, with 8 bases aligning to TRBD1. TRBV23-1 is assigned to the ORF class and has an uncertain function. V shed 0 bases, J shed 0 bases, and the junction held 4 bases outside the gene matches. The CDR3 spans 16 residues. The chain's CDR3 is CASSQSGQESSYEQYF. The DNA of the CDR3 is TGCGCCAGCAGTCAATCGGGACAGGAAAGCTCCTACGAGCAGTACTTC.

CDR3 nucleotide sequence: TGTGCCAGCAGCCCTTGGGATCGGGGGAACACCGGGGAGCTGTTTTTT. It translates to CASSPWDRGNTGELFF. The chain combines TRBV7-3 with TRBJ2-2, with D tentatively TRBD2 (5 bases). There are 16 residues in the CDR3. V dropped 5 bases and J dropped 1 base, with 14 bases sitting between them. CDR1 and CDR2 from the germline V gene are SGHTA and FQGTGA.

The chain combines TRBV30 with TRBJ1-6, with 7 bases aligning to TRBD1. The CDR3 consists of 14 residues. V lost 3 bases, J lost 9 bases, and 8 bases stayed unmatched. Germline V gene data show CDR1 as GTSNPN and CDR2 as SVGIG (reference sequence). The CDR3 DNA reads TGTGCCTGGAGAAACAGGGGTTTGAGTTCACCCCTCCACTTT. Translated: CAWRNRGLSSPLHF.

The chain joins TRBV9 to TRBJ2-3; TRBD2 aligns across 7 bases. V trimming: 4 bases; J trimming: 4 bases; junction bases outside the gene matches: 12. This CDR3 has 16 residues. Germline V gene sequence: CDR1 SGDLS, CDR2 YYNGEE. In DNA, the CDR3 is TGTGCCAGCAGCCCTCGGACTAGTTCGATTCCAGATACGCAGTATTTT. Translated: CASSPRTSSIPDTQYF. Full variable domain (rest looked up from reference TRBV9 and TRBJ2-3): DSGVTQTPKHLITATGQRVTLRCSPRSGDLSVYWYQQSLDQGLQFLIQYYNGEERAKGNILERFSAQQFPDLHSELNLSSLELGDSALYFCASSPRTSSIPDTQYFGPGTRLTVL.

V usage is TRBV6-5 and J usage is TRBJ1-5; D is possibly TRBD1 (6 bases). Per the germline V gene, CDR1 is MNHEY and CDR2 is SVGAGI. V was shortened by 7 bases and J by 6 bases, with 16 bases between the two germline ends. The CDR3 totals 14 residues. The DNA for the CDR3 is TGTGCCAGCAATCAACGGGGGGCAAGTCAGCCCCAGCATTTT. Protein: CASNQRGASQPQHF.

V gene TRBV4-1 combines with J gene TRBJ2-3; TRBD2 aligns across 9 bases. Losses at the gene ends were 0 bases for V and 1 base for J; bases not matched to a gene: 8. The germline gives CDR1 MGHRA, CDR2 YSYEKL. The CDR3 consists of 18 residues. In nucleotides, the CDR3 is TGCGCCAGCAGCCAAGAATTGGGGTTAGCGGGAGGCACAGATACGCAGTATTTT. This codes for CASSQELGLAGGTDTQYF.

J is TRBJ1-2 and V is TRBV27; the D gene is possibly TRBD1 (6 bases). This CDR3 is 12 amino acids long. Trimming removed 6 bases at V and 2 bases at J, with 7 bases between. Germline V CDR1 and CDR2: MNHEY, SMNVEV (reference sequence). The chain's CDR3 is CASRTGNYGYTF. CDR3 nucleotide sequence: TGTGCCAGCAGGACAGGCAACTATGGCTACACCTTC.

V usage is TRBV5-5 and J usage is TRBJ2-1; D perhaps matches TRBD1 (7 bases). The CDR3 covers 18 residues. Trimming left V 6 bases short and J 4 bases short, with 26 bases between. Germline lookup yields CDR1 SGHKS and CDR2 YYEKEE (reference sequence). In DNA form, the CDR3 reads TGTGCCAGCACCGAAAGAGGGGGCGAAGTGGAGGGGTACAATGAGCAGTTCTTC. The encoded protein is CASTERGGEVEGYNEQFF.

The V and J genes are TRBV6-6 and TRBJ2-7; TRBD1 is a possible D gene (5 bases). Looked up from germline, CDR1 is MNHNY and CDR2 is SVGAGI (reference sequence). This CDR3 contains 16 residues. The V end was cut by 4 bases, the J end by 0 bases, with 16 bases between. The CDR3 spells CASSFATDSRSYEQYF. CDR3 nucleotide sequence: TGTGCCAGCAGTTTCGCGACAGACTCCCGCTCCTACGAGCAGTACTTC.

The DNA of the CDR3 is TGTGCCAGCAGTGGAGTCAAAAGCTCCTACAATGAGCAGTTCTTC. This codes for CASSGVKSSYNEQFF. V gene TRBV2 combines with J gene TRBJ2-1, with D unclear. The CDR3 sequence is 15 residues long. Per germline, CDR1 SNHLY and CDR2 FYNNEI. Trimming stripped 4 bases from V and 0 bases from J, with 10 bases between.

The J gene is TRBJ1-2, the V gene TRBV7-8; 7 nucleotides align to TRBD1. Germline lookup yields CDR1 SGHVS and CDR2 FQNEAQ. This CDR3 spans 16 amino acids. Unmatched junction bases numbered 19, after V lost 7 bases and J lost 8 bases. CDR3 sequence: CASTNPGGRLLEGYTF. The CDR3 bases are TGTGCCAGCACCAACCCAGGGGGGCGTCTGCTTGAGGGCTACACCTTC.

For the CDR3, the DNA is TGTGCCAGCATAGGTGGATACTACGAGCAGTACTTC. This translates into CASIGGYYEQYF. This chain connects TRBV6-1 to TRBJ2-7; D not certain. Trimming took 7 bases from V and 3 from J, leaving 10 bases between them. The CDR3 has 12 amino acids. Germline CDR1 MNHNS, CDR2 SASEGT.

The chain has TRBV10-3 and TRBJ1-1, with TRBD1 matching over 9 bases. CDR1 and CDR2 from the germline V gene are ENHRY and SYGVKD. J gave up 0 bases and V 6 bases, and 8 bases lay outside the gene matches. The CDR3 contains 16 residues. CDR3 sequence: CAISHSGTGLNTEAFF. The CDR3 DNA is TGTGCCATCAGCCATTCCGGGACAGGGTTGAACACTGAAGCTTTCTTT.

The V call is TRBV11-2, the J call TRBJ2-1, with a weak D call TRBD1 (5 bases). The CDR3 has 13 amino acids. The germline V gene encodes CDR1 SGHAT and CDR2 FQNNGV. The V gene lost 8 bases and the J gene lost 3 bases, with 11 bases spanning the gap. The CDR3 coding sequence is TGTGCCAGCTTTGGCAGGGACTACAATGAGCAGTTCTTC. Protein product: CASFGRDYNEQFF.

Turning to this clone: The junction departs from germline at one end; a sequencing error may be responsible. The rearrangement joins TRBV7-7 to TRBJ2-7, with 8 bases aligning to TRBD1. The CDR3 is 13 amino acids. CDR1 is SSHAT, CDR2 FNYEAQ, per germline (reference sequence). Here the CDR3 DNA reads TGTGCTAGCAGCGCCGGACAGGGCGACGAGCAGTACTTC. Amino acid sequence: CASSAGQGDEQYF.